A selection of T cell receptor beta chains follows, all from one sample in a study of PD-1 blockade in classical Hodgkin lymphoma. TCRdb keeps only in-frame clones here, not all; method: immunoSEQ multiplex PCR. The sample has around 20,000 clones; under 70% are singletons. The sequencing used peripheral blood mononuclear cells (PBMCs), collected at baseline. Receptors were obtained from a human donor with classical Hodgkin lymphoma. Both conserved end residues are part of each CDR3. The order of the fields is clone size, D gene, J gene, V gene, CDR3 length, CDR3 DNA, CDR3 protein. The D gene is left open where the match is weak. Where a row states a size, it is once, few, many or the class of an expanded clone; other rows omit it.

abundance: .
d_gene: .
j_gene: TRBJ2-1
v_gene: TRBV10-3
len: 13
CDR3nt: TGTGCCATCATGTCGGCTGCCTACAATGAGCAGTTCTTC
CDR3aa: CAIMSAAYNEQFF

abundance: .
d_gene: TRBD1
j_gene: TRBJ1-4
v_gene: TRBV19
len: 15
CDR3nt: TGTGCCAGTAGTCCTTCGGACAGGGTAGGCGAAAAACTGTTTTTT
CDR3aa: CASSPSDRVGEKLFF

abundance: .
d_gene: .
j_gene: TRBJ1-4
v_gene: TRBV7-2
len: 17
CDR3nt: TGTGCCAGCAGCTTAGGCAGAAGCGTCTCAACTAATGAAAAACTGTTTTTT
CDR3aa: CASSLGRSVSTNEKLFF

abundance: .
d_gene: .
j_gene: TRBJ2-2
v_gene: TRBV27
len: 16
CDR3nt: TGTGCCAGCAGTTCCCGGGACTCTCCTGACACCGGGGAGCTGTTTTTT
CDR3aa: CASSSRDSPDTGELFF

abundance: few
d_gene: .
j_gene: TRBJ2-2
v_gene: TRBV7-3
len: 15
CDR3nt: TGTGCCAGCAGCTTAACCAGGGATGACACCGGGGAGCTGTTTTTT
CDR3aa: CASSLTRDDTGELFF

abundance: .
d_gene: TRBD1
j_gene: TRBJ1-6
v_gene: TRBV30
len: 13
CDR3nt: TGTGCCTGGAGTAACAGGGGAGATTCACCCCTCCACTTT
CDR3aa: CAWSNRGDSPLHF

abundance: medium-sized
d_gene: .
j_gene: TRBJ2-2
v_gene: TRBV6-5
len: 15
CDR3nt: TGTGCCAGCAGTTTACTAACATTGAACACCGGGGAGCTGTTTTTT
CDR3aa: CASSLLTLNTGELFF

abundance: .
d_gene: TRBD1
j_gene: TRBJ1-2
v_gene: TRBV13
len: 17
CDR3nt: TGTGCCAGCAGCTTAGGGCAGGGGGCTCGGTCTCCCTATGGCTACACCTTC
CDR3aa: CASSLGQGARSPYGYTF

abundance: .
d_gene: TRBD2
j_gene: TRBJ2-5
v_gene: TRBV7-7
len: 14
CDR3nt: TGTGCCAGCAGCTTTGGGGTAGCGGGAGAGACCCAGTACTTC
CDR3aa: CASSFGVAGETQYF

abundance: .
d_gene: TRBD2
j_gene: TRBJ2-7
v_gene: TRBV9
len: 16
CDR3nt: TGTGCCAGCAGCGTAAGGGAGCTAGCGGGAGCCTACGAGCAGTACTTC
CDR3aa: CASSVRELAGAYEQYF

abundance: .
d_gene: .
j_gene: TRBJ2-2
v_gene: TRBV6-1
len: 12
CDR3nt: TGTGCCAGCAGTCCGCAAGGGGGGGAGCTGTTTTTT
CDR3aa: CASSPQGGELFF

abundance: once
d_gene: .
j_gene: TRBJ2-5
v_gene: TRBV7-8
len: 16
CDR3nt: TGTGCCAGCAGCCCAGCGGTAATGGAGGGGATTAAGACCCAGTACTTC
CDR3aa: CASSPAVMEGIKTQYF

abundance: few
d_gene: .
j_gene: TRBJ1-5
v_gene: TRBV2
len: 15
CDR3nt: TGTGCCAGCAGAAGTACACAGGGTTCGGGTCAGCCCCAGCATTTT
CDR3aa: CASRSTQGSGQPQHF

abundance: .
d_gene: TRBD1
j_gene: TRBJ2-3
v_gene: TRBV6-5
len: 14
CDR3nt: TGTGCCAGCAGCCGGGGACAGAGCACAGATACGCAGTATTTT
CDR3aa: CASSRGQSTDTQYF

abundance: .
d_gene: .
j_gene: TRBJ1-5
v_gene: TRBV4-2
len: 13
CDR3nt: TGTGCCAGCAGCCAAGTGGGGAATCAGCCCCAGCATTTT
CDR3aa: CASSQVGNQPQHF

abundance: .
d_gene: .
j_gene: TRBJ1-3
v_gene: TRBV5-4
len: 16
CDR3nt: TGTGCCAGCAGCCAAGGGGCGGGGGCCTCTGGAAACACCATATATTTT
CDR3aa: CASSQGAGASGNTIYF

abundance: .
d_gene: .
j_gene: TRBJ2-1
v_gene: TRBV19
len: 17
CDR3nt: TGTGCCAGTAGTATAGTTGGAGGGGCAGAGTCCTACAATGAGCAGTTCTTC
CDR3aa: CASSIVGGAESYNEQFF

abundance: .
d_gene: .
j_gene: TRBJ2-5
v_gene: TRBV7-2
len: 14
CDR3nt: TGTGCCAGCAGCAGGCAGACTAAGGGAGAGACCCAGTACTTC
CDR3aa: CASSRQTKGETQYF

abundance: .
d_gene: .
j_gene: TRBJ1-6
v_gene: TRBV20-1
len: 11
CDR3nt: TGCAGTGCTAGGCAGGATTCACCCCTCCACTTT
CDR3aa: CSARQDSPLHF

abundance: .
d_gene: TRBD1
j_gene: TRBJ2-1
v_gene: TRBV30
len: 14
CDR3nt: TGTGCCTGGAGGGCAGGAGACAGGGGTAGTGAGCAGTTCTTC
CDR3aa: CAWRAGDRGSEQFF

abundance: .
d_gene: TRBD1
j_gene: TRBJ2-5
v_gene: TRBV19
len: 15
CDR3nt: TGTGCCAGTAGCCCATCGGACAGGGATGGAGAGACCCAGTACTTC
CDR3aa: CASSPSDRDGETQYF

abundance: .
d_gene: .
j_gene: TRBJ2-3
v_gene: TRBV10-1
len: 13
CDR3nt: TGCGCCAGCAATCGTAGGGCACGAGATACGCAGTATTTT
CDR3aa: CASNRRARDTQYF

abundance: .
d_gene: .
j_gene: TRBJ1-2
v_gene: TRBV9
len: 15
CDR3nt: TGTGCCAGCAGCTCCCGGCAGGGAGCTAACTATGGCTACACCTTC
CDR3aa: CASSSRQGANYGYTF

abundance: .
d_gene: TRBD1
j_gene: TRBJ2-1
v_gene: TRBV28
len: 13
CDR3nt: TGTGCCAGCAGTTTAGCAGGGGGCGCTGAGCAGTTCTTC
CDR3aa: CASSLAGGAEQFF

abundance: .
d_gene: .
j_gene: TRBJ2-6
v_gene: TRBV15
len: 17
CDR3nt: TGTGCCACCAGCATCCACCCACCGGGGTCTGGGGCCAACGTCCTGACTTTC
CDR3aa: CATSIHPPGSGANVLTF

abundance: .
d_gene: .
j_gene: TRBJ2-1
v_gene: TRBV7-6
len: 14
CDR3nt: TGTGCCAGCAGCTTAGGGGGAGTTCGGGATGAGCAGTTCTTC
CDR3aa: CASSLGGVRDEQFF

abundance: few
d_gene: .
j_gene: TRBJ2-7
v_gene: TRBV7-2
len: 14
CDR3nt: TGTGCCAGCAGCCCCTCGCGGGCCTCCTACGAGCAGTACTTC
CDR3aa: CASSPSRASYEQYF